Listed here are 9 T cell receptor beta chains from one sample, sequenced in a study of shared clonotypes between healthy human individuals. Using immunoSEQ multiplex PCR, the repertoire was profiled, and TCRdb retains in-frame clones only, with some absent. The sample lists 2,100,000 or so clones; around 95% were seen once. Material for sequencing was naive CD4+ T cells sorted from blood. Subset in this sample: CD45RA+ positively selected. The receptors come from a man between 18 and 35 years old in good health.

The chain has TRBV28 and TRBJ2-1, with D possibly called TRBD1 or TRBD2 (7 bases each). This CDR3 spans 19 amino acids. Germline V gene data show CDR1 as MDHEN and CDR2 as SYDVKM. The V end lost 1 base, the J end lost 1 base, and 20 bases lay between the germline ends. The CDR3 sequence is CASSLYPGRGRGSYNEQFF. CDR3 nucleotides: TGTGCCAGCAGTTTATACCCGGGGAGGGGGCGAGGTTCCTACAATGAGCAGTTCTTC.

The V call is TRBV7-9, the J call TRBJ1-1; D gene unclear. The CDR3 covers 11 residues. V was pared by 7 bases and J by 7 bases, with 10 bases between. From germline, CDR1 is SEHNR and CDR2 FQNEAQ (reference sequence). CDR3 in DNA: TGTGCCAGCACCTTCCTCGTTGAAGCTTTCTTT. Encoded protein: CASTFLVEAFF.

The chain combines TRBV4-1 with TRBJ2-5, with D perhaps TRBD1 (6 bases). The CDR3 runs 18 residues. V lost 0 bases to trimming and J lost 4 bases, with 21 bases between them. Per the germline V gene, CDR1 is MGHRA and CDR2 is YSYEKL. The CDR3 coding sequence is TGCGCCAGCAGCCAAGATAGGTTCCAGGGGTTTTTGGGAGAGACCCAGTACTTC. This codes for CASSQDRFQGFLGETQYF.

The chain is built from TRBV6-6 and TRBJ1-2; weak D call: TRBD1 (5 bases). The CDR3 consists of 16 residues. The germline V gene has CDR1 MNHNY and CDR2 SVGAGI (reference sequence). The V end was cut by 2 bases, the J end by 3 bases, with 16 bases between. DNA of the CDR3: TGTGCCAGCAGTTACGCTAGACAGCGCGAGGACTATGGCTACACCTTC. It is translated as CASSYARQREDYGYTF.

The DNA of the CDR3 is TGTGCCAGCTCACCACCAAGAGGTCTTAGCTCCTACAATGAGCAGTTCTTC. The encoded protein is CASSPPRGLSSYNEQFF. This rearrangement joins TRBV18 to TRBJ2-1; D uncertain. V shed 0 bases and J shed 0 bases, with 12 bases lying between them. This CDR3 region has 17 residues. Germline V gives CDR1 KGHSH, CDR2 LQKENI.

CDR3 amino acids: CASSPEGRRNQPQHF. In nucleotides, the CDR3 is TGTGCCAGCTCACCAGAGGGCCGGCGGAATCAGCCCCAGCATTTT. The chain is built from TRBV18 and TRBJ1-5; the D is unclear. The CDR3 sequence is 15 residues long. From germline, CDR1 is KGHSH and CDR2 LQKENI. V gave up 2 bases and J gave up 4 bases, with 12 bases separating them.

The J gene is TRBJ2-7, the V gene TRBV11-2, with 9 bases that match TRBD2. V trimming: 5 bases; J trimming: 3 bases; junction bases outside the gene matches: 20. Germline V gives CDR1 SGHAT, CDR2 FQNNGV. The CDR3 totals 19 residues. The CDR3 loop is CASSITVGSGSGVIYEQYF. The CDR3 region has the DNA TGTGCCAGCAGCATCACTGTTGGTAGCGGGAGTGGAGTCATCTACGAGCAGTACTTC.

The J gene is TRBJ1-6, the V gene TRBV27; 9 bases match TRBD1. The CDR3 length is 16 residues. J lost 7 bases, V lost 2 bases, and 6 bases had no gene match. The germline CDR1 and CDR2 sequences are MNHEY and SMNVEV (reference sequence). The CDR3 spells CASSLGGQGLNSPLHF. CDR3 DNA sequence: TGTGCCAGCAGTTTAGGGGGACAGGGCTTAAATTCACCCCTCCACTTT.

CDR3 protein: CASSLGAGNTEAFF. The CDR3, as DNA: TGTGCCAGCAGCTTGGGCGCCGGAAACACTGAAGCTTTCTTT. The chain uses TRBV5-4 and TRBJ1-1; the D is unclear. Per germline, CDR1 SGHNT and CDR2 YYREEE (reference sequence). V was cut by 0 bases and J by 2 bases, with 8 bases left in between. This CDR3 region has 14 residues.